Presented here are 25 T cell receptor beta chains from one specimen sequenced in a study of lymphopenia after photon versus proton radiotherapy. Data came from immunoSEQ multiplex PCR; TCRdb stores just in-frame clones and leaves some out. This repertoire shows about 25,000 clones, around 83% found once; its top ten account for approximately 4%. The sequencing here drew on peripheral blood, taken from a patient treated with photon-based radiotherapy. All receptors derive from a woman aged 50 to 60 with pancreatic cancer.

This CDR3 reads CSVVGTSGSSSYNEQFF. The DNA of the CDR3 is TGCAGCGTTGTCGGGACTAGCGGTAGCAGCTCCTACAATGAGCAGTTCTTC. The V and J genes are TRBV29-1 and TRBJ2-1; the match to TRBD2 covers 11 bases. V shed 4 bases and J 0 bases; nucleotides not matched to a gene: 8. The CDR3 loop spans 17 amino acids. Germline loops: CDR1 SQVTM, CDR2 ANQGSEA.

The CDR3 coding sequence is TGCGCCAGCAGCCAAGGAGACACCACCTACGAGCAGTACTTC. This translates into CASSQGDTTYEQYF. The rearrangement uses TRBV4-3 and TRBJ2-7; no reliable D call. Germline V CDR1 and CDR2: LGHNA, YSLEER. The CDR3 runs 14 residues. The germline V and J ends were trimmed by 1 base and 2 bases, with 9 bases remaining between them.

This sequence joins TRBV7-2 and TRBJ2-5; the D call may be TRBD1 or TRBD2 (6 bases each). This CDR3 spans 12 amino acids. Germline V gene data show CDR1 as SGHTA and CDR2 as FQGNSA. V shed 9 bases and J shed 5 bases, with 13 bases lying between them. CDR3 nucleotide sequence: TGTGCCAGTTCAAGGGGGAGGGAGACCCAGTACTTC. Residues: CASSRGRETQYF.

This chain connects TRBV6-5 to TRBJ1-1; 8 bases match TRBD1. Germline lookup yields CDR1 MNHEY and CDR2 SVGAGI. The trim removed 5 bases at V and 3 bases at J, leaving 5 bases unmatched. The CDR3 covers 14 residues. The CDR3 loop reads CASSRDRMYTEAFF. CDR3 in DNA: TGTGCCAGCAGTCGGGACAGGATGTACACTGAAGCTTTCTTT.

The genes are TRBV4-3 and TRBJ2-5; no clear D gene. Germline CDR1 LGHNA, CDR2 YSLEER. Trimming cost V 0 bases and J 2 bases, with 7 bases left between them. The CDR3 runs to 14 residues. The CDR3 spells CASSQDRVQETQYF. The CDR3 coding sequence is TGCGCCAGCAGCCAAGACCGGGTACAAGAGACCCAGTACTTC.

V is TRBV28 and J is TRBJ1-5; no firm D call. The germline V gene encodes CDR1 MDHEN and CDR2 SYDVKM. V lost 6 bases and J lost 3, with 12 bases in between. The CDR3 runs to 14 residues. DNA for the CDR3: TGTGCCAGCAGATTCTCCTCGCCCAATCAGCCCCAGCATTTT. Translated, it gives CASRFSSPNQPQHF.

V usage is TRBV19 and J usage is TRBJ2-5, with D unresolved. Germline V gene data show CDR1 as LNHDA and CDR2 as SQIVND (reference sequence). The CDR3 extends over 11 amino acids. Trimming shortened V by 9 bases and J by 7 bases, and 12 bases separated the two germline ends. CDR3 DNA sequence: TGTGCCAGCGGTGGTGGTGGGACCCAGTACTTC. Its protein is CASGGGGTQYF.

J is TRBJ1-5 and V is TRBV4-1, with D maybe TRBD1 (6 bases). Germline CDR1 MGHRA, CDR2 YSYEKL. The CDR3 runs to 15 residues. The V gene lost 1 base and the J gene lost 3 bases, with 10 bases spanning the gap. Here the CDR3 reads CASSQVDSSNQPQHF. The CDR3 DNA reads TGCGCCAGCAGCCAAGTGGACAGTTCCAATCAGCCCCAGCATTTT.

The chain recombines TRBV27 with TRBJ1-6; 11 bases agree with TRBD1. Germline V lookup: CDR1 MNHEY, CDR2 SMNVEV (reference sequence). The junction had 5 bases not matched to a gene; V was cut back by 1 base and J by 6 bases. The CDR3 covers 17 residues. The CDR3 reads CASSLFGQGAANSPLHF. The DNA for the CDR3 is TGTGCCAGCAGTTTATTTGGACAGGGGGCGGCTAATTCACCCCTCCACTTT.

This sequence joins TRBV5-4 and TRBJ2-5, with D perhaps matching TRBD2 (6 bases). The CDR3 consists of 17 residues. V was shortened by 4 bases and J by 5 bases, with 24 bases between the two germline ends. In germline, CDR1 is SGHNT, CDR2 YYREEE (reference sequence). CDR3 sequence: CASSTRRAQGLGETQYF. The DNA for the CDR3 is TGTGCCAGCAGCACCCGGAGGGCCCAGGGACTCGGGGAGACCCAGTACTTC.

The chain couples TRBV10-3 to TRBJ2-7, with 9 bases that match TRBD1. Looked up from germline, CDR1 is ENHRY and CDR2 is SYGVKD. The CDR3 sequence is 14 residues long. V lost 3 bases and J lost 7; bases outside the gene matches: 7. Here the CDR3 reads CAISEGTGSREQYF. In nucleotides, the CDR3 is TGTGCCATCAGTGAAGGGACAGGGTCTCGGGAGCAGTACTTC.

This clone was seen only once. The chain carries TRBV18 and TRBJ1-4; D might be TRBD1 (5 bases). Trimming removed 1 base at V and 5 bases at J, with 8 bases between. The V gene's germline CDR1 is KGHSH and CDR2 LQKENI. This CDR3 has 14 residues. CDR3 residues: CASSPRQGNEKLFF. The CDR3 region has the DNA TGTGCCAGCTCACCACGCCAGGGCAATGAAAAACTGTTTTTT.

The rearrangement links TRBV6-1 to TRBJ1-4; 7 bases are a match to TRBD1. Germline CDR1 MNHNS, CDR2 SASEGT. This CDR3 comprises 15 residues. V gave up 0 bases and J gave up 5 bases; unmatched junction bases: 3. Written as DNA, the CDR3 is TGTGCCAGCAGTGAAGCAGCGGGACAGAATGAAAAACTGTTTTTT. Translation: CASSEAAGQNEKLFF.

This clone showed up just once. The CDR3 DNA reads TGCGCCAGCAGCCTGGGACAGTCTGGAAACACCATATATTTT. Its protein is CASSLGQSGNTIYF. The V call is TRBV5-1, the J call TRBJ1-3, with TRBD1 matching 7 bases. This CDR3 contains 14 residues. Germline values: CDR1 SGHRS, CDR2 YFSETQ. V trimming: 4 bases; J trimming: 1 base; junction bases outside the gene matches: 2.

The chain joins TRBV11-2 to TRBJ2-1, with unresolved D. Germline loops: CDR1 SGHAT, CDR2 FQNNGV. Trimming cost V 6 bases and J 8 bases, with 14 bases left between them. The CDR3 spans 13 residues. The CDR3 sequence is CASSQITPDEQFF. In nucleotides, the CDR3 is TGTGCCAGCAGTCAGATCACCCCCGATGAGCAGTTCTTC.

The chain couples TRBV29-1 to TRBJ2-2; D possibly uses TRBD1 or TRBD2 (6 bases each). Germline-derived CDR1 and CDR2 are SQVTM and ANQGSEA. The CDR3 has 16 residues. V lost 4 bases and J 3 bases, leaving 18 bases between the germline ends. The CDR3 bases are TGCAGCGTTGTATCTTCGTGGGGGGCCGACACCGGGGAGCTGTTTTTT. The encoded protein is CSVVSSWGADTGELFF.

V gene TRBV4-1 combines with J gene TRBJ2-3; 7 bases match TRBD2. The V and J ends lost 0 bases and 1 base, in that order; junction bases with no gene match: 7. Germline CDR1 reads MGHRA; CDR2 reads YSYEKL. This CDR3 is built from 17 residues. CDR3 nucleotide sequence: TGCGCCAGCAGCCAAGAATGGGGGGAGGGCCGCACAGATACGCAGTATTTT. Translation gives CASSQEWGEGRTDTQYF.

The chain recombines TRBV4-1 with TRBJ1-3; D unclear. V was shortened by 2 bases and J by 3 bases, with 11 bases between the two germline ends. CDR1 is MGHRA and CDR2 is YSYEKL in the germline V gene. This CDR3 is built from 15 residues. The DNA for the CDR3 is TGCGCCAGCAGCCAAACGTGGTGGGATGGAAACACCATATATTTT. It specifies CASSQTWWDGNTIYF.

The rearrangement joins TRBV19 to TRBJ2-5; 7 nucleotides match TRBD2. The V and J ends lost 6 bases and 1 base, in that order; junction bases with no gene match: 2. CDR3 size: 13 residues. Germline lookup yields CDR1 LNHDA and CDR2 SQIVND (reference sequence). CDR3 sequence: CASRGGSQETQYF. The DNA for the CDR3 is TGTGCCAGTAGGGGGGGGAGCCAAGAGACCCAGTACTTC.

The V and J genes are TRBV29-1 and TRBJ1-2; D might be TRBD1 (5 bases). CDR1 and CDR2 from the germline V gene are SQVTM and ANQGSEA. This CDR3 has 13 amino acids. V lost 3 bases, J lost 4 bases, and 12 bases lay in between. The CDR3 loop is CSVDGGAGYGYTF. CDR3 nucleotide sequence: TGCAGCGTTGATGGCGGGGCTGGCTATGGCTACACCTTC.

This chain uses TRBV7-9 with TRBJ2-7, with D hard to call. The CDR3 loop spans 11 amino acids. Per the germline V gene, CDR1 is SEHNR and CDR2 is FQNEAQ (reference sequence). Deletions cut 5 bases from V and 5 bases from J, with 7 bases between. The CDR3 reads CASSAIDEQYF. The CDR3 nucleotides read TGTGCCAGCAGCGCGATCGACGAGCAGTACTTC.

This sequence joins TRBV19 and TRBJ2-7; the D call may be TRBD1 or TRBD2 (5 bases each). Germline V gene data show CDR1 as LNHDA and CDR2 as SQIVND (reference sequence). The CDR3 consists of 14 residues. Trimming removed 10 bases at V and 6 bases at J, with 22 bases between. The DNA of the CDR3 is TGTGCCACCCAACGAGGGCCGCAAAGGGGCGAGCAGTACTTC. This gives the protein CATQRGPQRGEQYF.

This chain connects TRBV7-9 to TRBJ1-1; no clear D. The CDR3 consists of 12 residues. The germline CDR1 and CDR2 sequences are SEHNR and FQNEAQ (reference sequence). Trimming removed 8 bases at V and 8 bases at J, with 15 bases between. The CDR3 DNA reads TGTGCCAGCTCAGTCGGCACGACGGAAGCTTTCTTT. Residues: CASSVGTTEAFF.

V gene TRBV4-1 combines with J gene TRBJ2-1; 10 bases line up with TRBD1. The CDR3 has 15 residues. Looked up from germline, CDR1 is MGHRA and CDR2 is YSYEKL. The trim removed 2 bases at V and 7 bases at J, leaving 5 bases unmatched. The CDR3 here is CASSQTRDRGNEQFF. CDR3 sequence (DNA): TGCGCCAGCAGCCAAACCAGGGACAGGGGTAATGAGCAGTTCTTC.

V usage is TRBV7-3 and J usage is TRBJ1-1, with 8 nucleotides matching TRBD1. V dropped 2 bases and J dropped 5; count of bases not matched to a gene: 7. This CDR3 has 15 residues. Per the germline V gene, CDR1 is SGHTA and CDR2 is FQGTGA. CDR3 sequence: CASSLSGTGRTEAFF. The CDR3 DNA sequence: TGTGCCAGCAGCTTATCAGGGACAGGAAGGACTGAAGCTTTCTTT.